The clone carrying this T cell receptor (beta chain) has just a few counts. Its matching antigen is unknown. Deletions cut 3 bases from V and 2 bases from J, with 8 bases between. CDR1 is SGHAT and CDR2 is FQNNGV in the germline V gene. The CDR3 length is 14 residues. From RNA transcripts, TCR beta CDR3 regions were amplified. With the HTBI primer set, the TCR CDR3 went through a first round of RT-PCR. TCRdb reanalysed the multiplex PCR reads using MiXCR and keeps one entry per CDR3 protein. This table holds about 350,000 distinct CDR3 sequences, nearly 15% found once. This entry belongs to a study of T cells in Graves' hyperthyroidism and ophthalmopathy. Findings and limits, study-wide: Most clonotypes that expanded in the thyroid above 0.001 also showed up in blood.

PBMCs were collected from a roughly 9.7 ml volume of fresh peripheral blood. The sequenced sample was blood. The chain is built from TRBV11-2 and TRBJ1-5; no definite D call. The TCR sequence derives from a woman between 55 and 75 years old with Graves' ophthalmopathy. The CDR3 is CASSLKWGNQPQHF. Written as DNA, the CDR3 is TGTGCCAGCAGCTTGAAGTGGGGCAATCAGCCCCAGCATTTT.